This entry lists 11 T cell receptor beta chains sequenced from one sample in a study of T cell responses to AZD1222 COVID-19 vaccine. TCRdb's copy holds only in-frame clones and misses some; the assay was immunoSEQ multiplex PCR. The table includes 55,000 to 75,000 clones, around nine tenths detected once. The sequencing here drew on peripheral blood, taken on day 0 of AZD1222 vaccination. Every receptor here comes from an adult in good health.

The J gene is TRBJ1-2, the V gene TRBV10-2; D call uncertain. The CDR3 spans 13 residues. Trimming removed 0 bases from V and 4 bases from J, with 6 bases in between. CDR1 is WSHSY and CDR2 is SAAADI in the germline V gene. The CDR3, as DNA: TGCGCCAGCAGTGAGTCAAGGGTCTATGGCTACACCTTC. Amino acid sequence: CASSESRVYGYTF.

The chain has TRBV27 and TRBJ2-2, with 8 positions matching TRBD2. Germline V lookup: CDR1 MNHEY, CDR2 SMNVEV (reference sequence). Trimming cost V 0 bases and J 4 bases; bases outside gene matches: 4. The CDR3 contains 16 residues. The CDR3 loop reads CASSLSLAGFTGELFF. The CDR3 DNA is TGTGCCAGCAGTTTATCCCTAGCGGGCTTCACCGGGGAGCTGTTTTTT.

This clone was found once. The genes are TRBV27 and TRBJ1-2; 8 bases line up with TRBD1. J gave up 8 bases and V 0 bases, and 8 bases lay outside the gene matches. The CDR3 runs 15 residues. From germline, CDR1 is MNHEY and CDR2 SMNVEV (reference sequence). In DNA, the CDR3 is TGTGCCAGCAGTTTATCGTCAGGGGGCTGGTCCGGCTACACCTTC. It codes for CASSLSSGGWSGYTF.

CDR3 loop: CASSPPARLNEQFF. The CDR3 DNA sequence: TGTGCCAGCTCACCACCGGCCAGACTAAATGAGCAGTTCTTC. The chain has TRBV18 and TRBJ2-1; perhaps TRBD2 as D (5 bases). V lost 0 bases to trimming and J lost 7 bases, with 10 bases between them. The germline V gene encodes CDR1 KGHSH and CDR2 LQKENI. The CDR3 totals 14 residues.

This clone was counted once. The chain uses TRBV20-1 and TRBJ2-5; D call uncertain. V lost 5 bases, J lost 7 bases, and 11 bases lay in between. This CDR3 is 11 amino acids long. Germline CDR1 DFQATT, CDR2 SNEGSKA (reference sequence). This CDR3 reads CSAALKGTQYF. The CDR3 nucleotides read TGCAGTGCTGCTTTAAAGGGGACCCAGTACTTC.

This chain uses TRBV9 with TRBJ2-3; no clear D gene. V was shortened by 2 bases and J by 5 bases, with 9 bases between the two germline ends. This CDR3 has 13 residues. Germline V lookup: CDR1 SGDLS, CDR2 YYNGEE. The CDR3 coding sequence is TGTGCCAGCAGCGTGGCAGCCGGAGATACGCAGTATTTT. It encodes CASSVAAGDTQYF.

This chain uses TRBV5-4 with TRBJ2-1; TRBD2 aligns across 11 bases. The CDR3 totals 16 residues. V trimming: 4 bases; J trimming: 4 bases; junction bases outside the gene matches: 7. Germline loops: CDR1 SGHNT, CDR2 YYREEE (reference sequence). The CDR3 region has the DNA TGTGCCAGCAGCAGAGCGCTAGCGGGGGGATACAATGAGCAGTTCTTC. Protein product: CASSRALAGGYNEQFF. The whole variable domain, filled in from reference TRBV5-4 and TRBJ2-1, reads ETGVTQSPTHLIKTRGQQVTLRCSSQSGHNTVSWYQQALGQGPQFIFQYYREEENGRGNFPPRFSGLQFPNYSSELNVNALELDDSALYLCASSRALAGGYNEQFFGPGTRLTVL.

The V gene is TRBV18, the J gene TRBJ2-7; TRBD1 agrees at 11 bases. The germline gives CDR1 KGHSH, CDR2 LQKENI. The CDR3 runs 16 residues. V shed 3 bases and J 2 bases; nucleotides not matched to a gene: 6. In nucleotides, the CDR3 is TGTGCCAGCTCACCTCGCGGACAGGGGGCCGCCTACGAGCAGTACTTC. Translation: CASSPRGQGAAYEQYF.

This chain joins TRBV7-2 and TRBJ2-5; 15 bases are a match to TRBD2. Germline trimming cut 4 bases from V and 7 bases from J; bases unmatched to any gene: 4. This CDR3 has 15 residues. Germline V gene lookup returns CDR1 SGHTA and CDR2 FQGNSA. CDR3 region: CASSSKGLAGGTQYF. CDR3 nucleotide sequence: TGTGCCAGCAGCTCAAAGGGACTAGCGGGGGGGACCCAGTACTTC. The whole variable domain, filled in from reference TRBV7-2 and TRBJ2-5, reads GAGVSQSPSNKVTEKGKDVELRCDPISGHTALYWYRQSLGQGLEFLIYFQGNSAPDKSGLPSDRFSAERTGGSVSTLTIQRTQQEDSAVYLCASSSKGLAGGTQYFGPGTRLLVL.

The chain is built from TRBV5-1 and TRBJ2-2; the D gene is possibly TRBD2 (5 bases). In germline, CDR1 is SGHRS, CDR2 YFSETQ. There are 14 residues in the CDR3. Trimming took 4 bases from V and 3 from J, leaving 10 bases between them. The CDR3 region is CASSIWGDTGELFF. Written as DNA, the CDR3 is TGCGCCAGCAGCATTTGGGGAGACACCGGGGAGCTGTTTTTT.

This chain connects TRBV18 to TRBJ1-1, with D tentatively TRBD1 (5 bases). V lost 8 bases to trimming and J lost 1 base, with 17 bases between them. Germline V gene data show CDR1 as KGHSH and CDR2 as LQKENI. This CDR3 is 15 amino acids long. CDR3 DNA sequence: TGTGCCAGCCATCAGAACACAGGCCCGAACACTGAAGCTTTCTTT. This encodes CASHQNTGPNTEAFF.